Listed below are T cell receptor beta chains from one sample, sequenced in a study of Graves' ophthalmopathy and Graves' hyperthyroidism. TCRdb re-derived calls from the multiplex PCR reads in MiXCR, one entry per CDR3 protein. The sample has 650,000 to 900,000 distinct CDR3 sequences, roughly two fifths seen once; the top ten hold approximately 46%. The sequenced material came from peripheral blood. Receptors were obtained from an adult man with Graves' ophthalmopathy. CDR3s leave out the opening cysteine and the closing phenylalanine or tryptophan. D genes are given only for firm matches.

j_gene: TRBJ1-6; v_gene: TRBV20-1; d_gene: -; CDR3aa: SARGVSPLH
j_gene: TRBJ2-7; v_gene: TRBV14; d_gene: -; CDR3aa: ASSSGSGKYEQY
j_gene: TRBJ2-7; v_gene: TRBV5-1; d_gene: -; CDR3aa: ASSPRTAQDEQY
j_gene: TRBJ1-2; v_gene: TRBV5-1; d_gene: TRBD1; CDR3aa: ASSYGQETNYGYT
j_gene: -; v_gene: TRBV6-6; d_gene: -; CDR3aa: ASYTGKKETQY
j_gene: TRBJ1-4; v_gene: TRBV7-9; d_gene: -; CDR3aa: TSSLDGTVNEKLF
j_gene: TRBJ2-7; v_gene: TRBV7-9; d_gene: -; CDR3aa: ASSLLGGHEQY
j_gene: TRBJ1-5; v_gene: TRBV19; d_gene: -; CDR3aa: ATPGGNQPQH
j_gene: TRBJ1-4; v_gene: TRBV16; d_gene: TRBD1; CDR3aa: ASSQSNRGNEKLF
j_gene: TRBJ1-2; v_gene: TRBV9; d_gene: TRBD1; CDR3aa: ASSGSGRTGDYGYT
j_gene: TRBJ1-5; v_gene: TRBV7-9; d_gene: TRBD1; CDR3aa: ASSQGQGSPSSNQPQH
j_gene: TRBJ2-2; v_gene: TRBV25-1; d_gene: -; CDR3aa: AGGPTGRSGELF
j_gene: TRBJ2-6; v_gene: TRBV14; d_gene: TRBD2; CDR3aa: ASSQDLGGSGANVLT
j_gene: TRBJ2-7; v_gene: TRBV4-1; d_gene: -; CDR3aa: ASSLLRSSYEQY
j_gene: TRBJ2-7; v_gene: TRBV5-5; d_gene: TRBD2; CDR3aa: ASSPIGGLAPLEQY
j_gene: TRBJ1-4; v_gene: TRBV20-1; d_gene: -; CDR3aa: SVRAGEKLF
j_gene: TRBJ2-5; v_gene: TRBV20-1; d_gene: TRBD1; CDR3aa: SARRFRDRGPETQY
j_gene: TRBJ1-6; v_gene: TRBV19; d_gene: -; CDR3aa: ASRPGNNNSPLH
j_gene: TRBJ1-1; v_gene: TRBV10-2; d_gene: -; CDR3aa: ASRAGTTNTEAF
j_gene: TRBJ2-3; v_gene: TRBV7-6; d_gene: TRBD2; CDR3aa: ASSWLAGTDTQY
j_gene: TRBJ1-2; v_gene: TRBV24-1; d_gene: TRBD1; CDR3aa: ASSLGTGGANYGYT
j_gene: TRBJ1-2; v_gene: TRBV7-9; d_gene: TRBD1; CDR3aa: ASSQRGRSGYT
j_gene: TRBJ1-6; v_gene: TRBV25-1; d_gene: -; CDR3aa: ASSEFGGPDSPLH
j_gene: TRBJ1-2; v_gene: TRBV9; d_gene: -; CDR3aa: ASSVGGLAYGYT
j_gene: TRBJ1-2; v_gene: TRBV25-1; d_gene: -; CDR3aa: ASSVRQNYGYT
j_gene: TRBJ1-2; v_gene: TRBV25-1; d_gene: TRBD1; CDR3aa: ASSLWGQGADFNYGYT
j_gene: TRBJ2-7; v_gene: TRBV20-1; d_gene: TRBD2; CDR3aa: SAQIVGGIYEQY
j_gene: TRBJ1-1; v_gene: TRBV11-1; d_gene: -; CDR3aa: ASSQALSSVGYTEAF
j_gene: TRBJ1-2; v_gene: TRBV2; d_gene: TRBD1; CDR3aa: ASRGQGAYHGYT
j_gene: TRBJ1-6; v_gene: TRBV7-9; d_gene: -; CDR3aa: ASSSGTNSPLH
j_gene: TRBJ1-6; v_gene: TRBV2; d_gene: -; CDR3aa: ASSAEVGNSPLH
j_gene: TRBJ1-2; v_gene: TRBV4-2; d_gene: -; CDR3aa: ANSQVGTNYGYT
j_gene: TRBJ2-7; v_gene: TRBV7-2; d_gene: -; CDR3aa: ASSLEGVGALAE
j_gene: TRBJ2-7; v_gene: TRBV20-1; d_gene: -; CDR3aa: SARGLDYSYEQY
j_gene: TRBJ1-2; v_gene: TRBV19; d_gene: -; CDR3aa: ASSIGMTGPYGYT
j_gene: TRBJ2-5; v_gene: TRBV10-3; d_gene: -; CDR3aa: AISDRGRETQY
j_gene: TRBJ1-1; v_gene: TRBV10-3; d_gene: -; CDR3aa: ASGGEIMNTEAF
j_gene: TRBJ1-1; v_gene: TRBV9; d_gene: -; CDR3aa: ASSPTTLNTEAF
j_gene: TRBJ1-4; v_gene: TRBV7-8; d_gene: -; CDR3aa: ASKKSGQEGEKLF
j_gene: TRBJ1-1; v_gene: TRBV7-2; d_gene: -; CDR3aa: ASSLIGMNTETF
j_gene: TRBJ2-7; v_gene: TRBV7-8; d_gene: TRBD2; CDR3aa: ASSTSGGKYEQY
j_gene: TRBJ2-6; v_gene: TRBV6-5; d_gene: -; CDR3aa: ASSYSPQVSGANVLT
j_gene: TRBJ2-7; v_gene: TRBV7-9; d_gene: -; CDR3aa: ASSLGKTSYEQY
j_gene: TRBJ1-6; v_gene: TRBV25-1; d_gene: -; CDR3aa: AGSEPGVRSPLH
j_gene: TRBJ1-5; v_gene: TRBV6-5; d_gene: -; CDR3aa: ASSYGLNQPQH
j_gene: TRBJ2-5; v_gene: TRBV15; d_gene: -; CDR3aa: ATSKGVSQETQY
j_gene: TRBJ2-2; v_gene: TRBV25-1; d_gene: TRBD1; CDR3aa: ASSHGQGAHTGELF
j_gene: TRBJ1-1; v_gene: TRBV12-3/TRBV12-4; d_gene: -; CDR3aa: ASSDGANTEAF
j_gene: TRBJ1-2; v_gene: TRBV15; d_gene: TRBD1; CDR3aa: ATSRGQGAGGYT
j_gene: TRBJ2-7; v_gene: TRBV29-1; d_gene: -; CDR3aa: SVEGRQASEQY
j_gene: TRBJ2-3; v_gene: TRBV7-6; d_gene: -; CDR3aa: ASSLDPGYGDTQY
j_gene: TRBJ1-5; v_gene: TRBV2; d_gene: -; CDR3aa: ASSDQGSRQPQH
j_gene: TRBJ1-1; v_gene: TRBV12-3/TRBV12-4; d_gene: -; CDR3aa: ASTLQGSLEAF
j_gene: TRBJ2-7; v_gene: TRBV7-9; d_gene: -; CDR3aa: ASSSSTTYEQY
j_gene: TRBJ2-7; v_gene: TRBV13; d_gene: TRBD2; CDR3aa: ASSKPRTSGSYEQY
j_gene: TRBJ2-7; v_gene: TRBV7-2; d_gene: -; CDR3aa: ASSLNFVGYEQY
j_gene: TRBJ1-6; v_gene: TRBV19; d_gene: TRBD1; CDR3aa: ATRQGAAASPLH
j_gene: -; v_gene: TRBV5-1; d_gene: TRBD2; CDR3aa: ASRLTSGYEQY
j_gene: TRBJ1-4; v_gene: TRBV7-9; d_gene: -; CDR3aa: ASSPVRGDEKLF
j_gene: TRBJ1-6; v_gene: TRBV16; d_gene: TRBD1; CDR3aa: ASRRLGTGGTPLH